This is a list of T cell receptor beta chains from one sample in a study of T cell responses to AZD1222 COVID-19 vaccine. Only in-frame clones appear in the TCRdb table, and some are missing; sequencing was by immunoSEQ multiplex PCR. Here the sample spans about 120,000 clones, 70% to 90% being singletons. Material: peripheral blood, obtained on day 0 of AZD1222 vaccination. The receptor source for this set is an adult in good health. CDR3s leave out the opening cysteine and the closing phenylalanine or tryptophan. Clone size is stated in some rows and not others, as once, few, many or a class when expanded.

TRBV12-3/TRBV12-4	TRBJ1-2	-	ASSTGLVTGYT
TRBV12-3/TRBV12-4	TRBJ1-5	-	AIQQGNQPQH
TRBV6-5	TRBJ1-1	-	ASTQGEGANTEAF
TRBV20-1	TRBJ1-6	few	SGEEDREVH
TRBV5-4	TRBJ2-7	-	ASMRIAGAHEQY
TRBV5-1	TRBJ1-4	-	ASSLVAGNEKLF
TRBV5-1	TRBJ1-4	-	ASSLVGVNEKLF
TRBV13	TRBJ2-3	-	ASSLAGVSTDTQY
TRBV7-6	TRBJ1-4	-	ASSLGRQFGADEKLF
TRBV28	TRBJ1-2	few	ASSFRTPLGGYT
TRBV6-4	TRBJ2-2	-	ASSIGQGAVTGELF
TRBV11-3	TRBJ2-3	-	ASSYTDTQY
TRBV5-1	TRBJ1-1	once	ASSSQVPGQNTEAF
TRBV2	TRBJ1-6	once	ASSEAGDFNSPLH
TRBV24-1	TRBJ2-5	-	ATSVEGGGNQETQY
TRBV7-2	TRBJ2-1	-	ASSTIRGISYNEQF
TRBV6-5	TRBJ1-5	-	ASKTVGTSNQPQH
TRBV18	TRBJ2-7	once	ASSPSGGVSEQY
TRBV3-1/TRBV3-2	TRBJ1-4	-	ASSQGINEKLF
TRBV2	TRBJ2-7	-	ASSSYTGSEQY
TRBV7-2	TRBJ1-6	-	ASSFGAYNSPLH
TRBV24-1	TRBJ2-6	-	ATSDSPGQGASGANVLT
TRBV9	TRBJ2-3	-	ASSTSPTGLADTQY
TRBV19	TRBJ1-1	-	ASSIEDRGRRNTEAF
TRBV18	TRBJ1-5	-	ASSPPGTAGQPQH
TRBV7-2	TRBJ2-4	-	ASSPMAGGENIQY
TRBV20-1	TRBJ1-2	-	SANRQTSN
TRBV12-5	TRBJ2-7	once	ASGLGLAEYYEQY
TRBV5-1	TRBJ2-7	-	ASSLGQFYEQY
TRBV10-3	TRBJ2-1	-	AISAAGYNEQF
TRBV29-1	TRBJ1-4	-	SAARDSNEKLF
TRBV30	TRBJ2-5	-	AWSVVAGYQETQY
TRBV12-5	TRBJ1-1	-	ASGFTGRGTEAF
TRBV18	TRBJ2-7	-	ASTLGLAGDIYEQY
TRBV19	TRBJ2-1	once	ATIRGESYNEQF
TRBV6-2/TRBV6-3	TRBJ2-2	-	ASSLQAAGELF
TRBV28	TRBJ1-1	-	ASSLRGILWGTEAF
TRBV7-2	TRBJ2-7	-	ASRPAGGASYEQY
TRBV28	TRBJ1-1	-	ASSLRGLDTEAF
TRBV19	TRBJ2-3	-	ASSLSSGTDTQY
TRBV12-3/TRBV12-4	TRBJ1-2	-	ASSLGQADGYT